The next 21 T cell receptor beta chains were all read from a single sample in a study of cytomegalovirus exposure and HLA in healthy donors. With 60 Vbeta and 13 Jbeta primers, the PCR was carried out. TCRdb keeps only in-frame clones here, not all; method: immunoSEQ multiplex PCR. The table records more than 95,000 clones, 55% to 65% of them present only once. The source material was PBMCs. The origin of the receptors is a middle-aged woman in good health and CMV-seropositive.

This clone was found a few times. The gene calls are TRBV6-4 and TRBJ2-3, with D hard to call. The CDR3 covers 13 residues. V shed 6 bases and J shed 1 base, with 8 bases lying between them. The germline gives CDR1 MRHNA, CDR2 SNTAGT. Here the CDR3 reads CASSPRGTDTQYF. The CDR3 nucleotides are TGTGCCAGCAGCCCACGAGGCACAGATACGCAGTATTTT.

V usage is TRBV29-1 and J usage is TRBJ1-1; D ambiguous. Germline CDR1 reads SQVTM; CDR2 reads ANQGSEA. The V end was cut by 4 bases, the J end by 6 bases, with 9 bases between. The CDR3 covers 11 residues. For the CDR3, the DNA is TGCAGCGTTGGAGGCCTCCCTGAAGCTTTCTTT. It specifies CSVGGLPEAFF.

The rearrangement links TRBV29-1 to TRBJ1-5, with 7 bases that match TRBD1. The CDR3 length is 13 residues. Germline CDR1 reads SQVTM; CDR2 reads ANQGSEA. The V and J ends lost 7 bases and 4 bases, in that order; junction bases with no gene match: 7. CDR3 DNA: TGCAGCGCCGTACAGGGGACGAATCAGCCCCAGCATTTT. It specifies CSAVQGTNQPQHF.

The chain joins TRBV29-1 to TRBJ2-1; 11 bases line up with TRBD2. This CDR3 has 17 residues. Germline CDR1 reads SQVTM; CDR2 reads ANQGSEA. V dropped 5 bases and J dropped 7; count of bases not matched to a gene: 16. The CDR3 DNA reads as TGCAGCGTTTCCCTGTTCCTAGCGGGAGGAGGGTATAATGAGCAGTTCTTC. This codes for CSVSLFLAGGGYNEQFF.

Concerning this clone itself: In this CDR3 the conserved last residue, phenylalanine or tryptophan, is missing, so a read error is likely. The chain couples TRBV6-5 to TRBJ2-2, with D hard to call. This CDR3 spans 14 amino acids. Trimming left V 4 bases short and J 1 base short, with 7 bases between. Germline loops: CDR1 MNHEY, CDR2 SVGAGI. The CDR3 reads CASSWKLNTGELFV. CDR3 bases: TGTGCCAGCAGTTGGAAACTGAACACCGGGGAGCTGTTTGTT.

CDR3: CASSFAGVPYYEQYF. In nucleotides, the CDR3 is TGTGCCAGCAGTTTCGCAGGGGTCCCGTACTACGAGCAGTACTTC. J is TRBJ2-7 and V is TRBV27; a possible D gene is TRBD1 (6 bases). Per the germline V gene, CDR1 is MNHEY and CDR2 is SMNVEV (reference sequence). The CDR3 consists of 15 residues. V gave up 3 bases and J gave up 3 bases, with 15 bases separating them.

This clone appeared once. V usage is TRBV4-1 and J usage is TRBJ1-5; TRBD1 aligns across 7 bases. In germline, CDR1 is MGHRA, CDR2 YSYEKL. The V and J ends lost 4 bases and 0 bases, in that order; junction bases with no gene match: 9. CDR3 length: 17 amino acids. The CDR3 region has the DNA TGCGCCAGCAGCCCGGGGTTGGGACAGATTAGCAATCAGCCCCAGCATTTT. This gives the protein CASSPGLGQISNQPQHF.

The chain recombines TRBV7-8 with TRBJ2-6; the match to TRBD2 covers 7 bases. The CDR3 loop spans 18 amino acids. Germline V gives CDR1 SGHVS, CDR2 FQNEAQ. The V gene end was trimmed by 3 bases and the J gene end by 0 bases; junction bases not matched to a gene: 8. The CDR3 spells CASSLDLAVHSGANVLTF. In nucleotides, the CDR3 is TGTGCCAGCAGCTTGGATCTAGCGGTACACTCTGGGGCCAACGTCCTGACTTTC.

This chain links TRBV28 with TRBJ2-7, with 7 bases aligning to TRBD1. CDR3 length: 15 amino acids. Germline lookup yields CDR1 MDHEN and CDR2 SYDVKM. Trimming cost V 5 bases and J 1 base; bases outside gene matches: 8. In nucleotides, the CDR3 is TGTGCCAGCAGTCGACCAAGACAGGGTTCCTACGAGCAGTACTTC. Translation: CASSRPRQGSYEQYF.

The chain recombines TRBV29-1 with TRBJ2-1; 8 bases align to TRBD2. This CDR3 comprises 15 residues. V was pared by 7 bases and J by 0 bases, with 8 bases of the junction left unmatched. CDR1 and CDR2 from the germline V gene are SQVTM and ANQGSEA. CDR3 sequence: CSGWGLGSSYNEQFF. In DNA, the CDR3 is TGCAGCGGGTGGGGACTAGGGAGCTCCTACAATGAGCAGTTCTTC.

The chain couples TRBV5-6 to TRBJ1-2; 10 nucleotides align to TRBD1. CDR3 length equals 14 residues. Looked up from germline, CDR1 is SGHDT and CDR2 is YYEEEE. V was pared by 4 bases and J by 4 bases, with 4 bases of the junction left unmatched. CDR3 sequence reads: CASSVGQGVYGYTF. The CDR3 DNA follows: TGTGCCAGCAGCGTAGGACAGGGGGTCTATGGCTACACCTTC.

This chain uses TRBV29-1 with TRBJ2-7; no firm D call. V lost 2 bases and J 3 bases, leaving 14 bases between the germline ends. The CDR3 sequence is 14 residues long. Germline CDR1 and CDR2: SQVTM and ANQGSEA. CDR3 in DNA: TGCAGCGTTGAAATCTCGGTCAATGGCTACGAGCAGTACTTC. Translated: CSVEISVNGYEQYF.

Details on this clone: The same CDR3 is also encoded by other DNA sequences in this sample. J is TRBJ2-5 and V is TRBV7-2; D remains unclear. The ends were cut back, 3 bases at V and 1 base at J, with 6 bases in the middle. Looked up from germline, CDR1 is SGHTA and CDR2 is FQGNSA. CDR3 length equals 13 residues. This CDR3 reads CASSLAFQETQYF. The CDR3, as DNA: TGTGCCAGCAGCTTGGCTTTCCAAGAGACCCAGTACTTC. The complete variable domain, with remaining parts taken from reference TRBV7-2 and TRBJ2-5, reads GAGVSQSPSNKVTEKGKDVELRCDPISGHTALYWYRQSLGQGLEFLIYFQGNSAPDKSGLPSDRFSAERTGGSVSTLTIQRTQQEDSAVYLCASSLAFQETQYFGPGTRLLVL.

This clone was recorded a few times. This chain links TRBV9 with TRBJ2-3, with TRBD2 matching 8 bases. The germline V gene encodes CDR1 SGDLS and CDR2 YYNGEE. Trimming removed 5 bases from V and 3 bases from J; junction bases left unmatched: 2. The CDR3 is 13 amino acids. As DNA, the CDR3 is TGTGCCAGCAGTAGCGGGAAGACAGATACGCAGTATTTT. It yields the protein CASSSGKTDTQYF.

The chain combines TRBV7-2 with TRBJ2-7; D perhaps matches TRBD1 (6 bases). Germline V gene lookup returns CDR1 SGHTA and CDR2 FQGNSA. The CDR3 extends over 15 amino acids. Trimming took 5 bases from V and 2 from J, leaving 16 bases between them. The CDR3 nucleotides are TGTGCCAGCAGCCCCCACACAGGGCGGACCTACGAGCAGTACTTC. This sequence encodes CASSPHTGRTYEQYF.

This clone was seen a few times. The J gene is TRBJ2-2, the V gene TRBV7-2; 9 nucleotides align to TRBD2. This CDR3 comprises 16 residues. Unmatched junction bases numbered 8, after V lost 5 bases and J lost 4 bases. Germline V gives CDR1 SGHTA, CDR2 FQGNSA. The CDR3 loop reads CASSPWREGRTGELFF. CDR3 sequence (DNA): TGTGCCAGCAGCCCGTGGCGGGAGGGCCGCACCGGGGAGCTGTTTTTT. Supplemented by reference TRBV7-2 and TRBJ2-2, the full variable domain reads GAGVSQSPSNKVTEKGKDVELRCDPISGHTALYWYRQSLGQGLEFLIYFQGNSAPDKSGLPSDRFSAERTGGSVSTLTIQRTQQEDSAVYLCASSPWREGRTGELFFGEGSRLTVL.

This chain connects TRBV18 to TRBJ2-5; 7 bases map to TRBD1. Near its end, the DNA agrees better with TRBJ2-7, so the J call may be wrong. Per germline, CDR1 KGHSH and CDR2 LQKENI. CDR3 length: 15 residues. The CDR3 DNA sequence: TGTGCCAGCTCACTCCGACAGGGCTCCACCTACGAGCAGTACTTC. Protein: CASSLRQGSTYEQYF.

For the CDR3, the DNA is TGCAGCGTTGAACGGTCGGCAGGGGTGAACACTGAAGCTTTCTTT. Its protein product is CSVERSAGVNTEAFF. The chain carries TRBV29-1 and TRBJ1-1; D may be TRBD1 (6 bases). The germline V gene has CDR1 SQVTM and CDR2 ANQGSEA. Trimming pared 2 bases from V and 0 bases from J, leaving 13 bases between. The CDR3 covers 15 residues.

This chain joins TRBV27 and TRBJ2-3; D not resolved. There are 11 residues in the CDR3. Germline lookup yields CDR1 MNHEY and CDR2 SMNVEV (reference sequence). Trimming left V 6 bases short and J 5 bases short, with 6 bases between. The CDR3 DNA reads as TGTGCCAGCAGCCCCGGAGATACGCAGTATTTT. Protein sequence: CASSPGDTQYF.

This clone showed up just once. The chain's CDR3 is CAWSKRGQLLNEKLFF. CDR3 DNA sequence: TGTGCCTGGAGTAAAAGAGGACAGCTACTAAATGAAAAACTGTTTTTT. The rearrangement links TRBV30 to TRBJ1-4; D is possibly TRBD1 (6 bases). The germline gives CDR1 GTSNPN, CDR2 SVGIG (reference sequence). Between the trimmed V and J ends, which lost 2 bases and 5 bases, there was a span of 18 bases. The CDR3 is made up of 16 amino acids. The full variable domain, completed using reference TRBV30 and TRBJ1-4, is SQTIHQWPATLVQPVGSPLSLECTVEGTSNPNLYWYRQAAGRGLQLLFYSVGIGQISSEVPQNLSASRPQDRQFILSSKKLLLSDSGFYLCAWSKRGQLLNEKLFFGSGTQLSVL.

This chain links TRBV27 with TRBJ1-1; a weak D match, TRBD1 (5 bases). This CDR3 contains 16 residues. The germline CDR1 and CDR2 sequences are MNHEY and SMNVEV (reference sequence). Trimming left V 6 bases short and J 3 bases short, with 20 bases between. CDR3 bases: TGTGCCAGCAGGTTCCAAGAAGGGCCGGGGGACACTGAAGCTTTCTTT. It is translated as CASRFQEGPGDTEAFF.